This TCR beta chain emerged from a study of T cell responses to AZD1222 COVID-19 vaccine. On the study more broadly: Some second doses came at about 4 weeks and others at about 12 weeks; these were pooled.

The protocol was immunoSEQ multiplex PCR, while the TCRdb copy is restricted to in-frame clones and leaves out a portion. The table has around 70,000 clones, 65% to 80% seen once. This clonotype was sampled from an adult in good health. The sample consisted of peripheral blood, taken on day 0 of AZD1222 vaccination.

As DNA, the CDR3 is TGTGCCAGCAGCCGGGGCCCCGGGGAGCTGTTTTTT. This sequence encodes CASSRGPGELFF. The chain has TRBV6-5 and TRBJ2-2, with D perhaps assigned TRBD1 or TRBD2 (5 bases each). Trimming stripped 6 bases from V and 6 bases from J, with 8 bases between. CDR3 size: 12 residues. The germline V gene encodes CDR1 MNHEY and CDR2 SVGAGI.